Below, one TCR beta chain is given with its context. This table comes from immunoSEQ multiplex PCR, and its TCRdb copy is limited to in-frame clones, with some not included. Among hundreds of thousands of clones listed, around four fifths were seen once. The data were taken from a study of blood T cell repertoires in COVID-19. Trimming took 2 bases from V and 3 from J, leaving 7 bases between them. The CDR3 loop spans 13 amino acids. The germline gives CDR1 SGHAT, CDR2 FQNNGV. The sequence was collected from a woman between 65 and 79 years old with active or convalescent COVID-19. The sample consisted of peripheral blood. The chain employs TRBV11-2 and TRBJ1-1; no clear D gene. The CDR3, as DNA: TGTGCCAGCAGCTTACAGGTTGACACTGAAGCTTTCTTT. This gives the protein CASSLQVDTEAFF.